This paragraph covers one T cell receptor beta chain sequence. Its antigen target is currently unknown. Qualities for individual bases were not recorded, and no much larger clone is one base off. Donors formed part of the validation cohort, which comprised over a hundred subjects and was distinct from the first cohort of under 850 subjects. From the germline V gene, CDR1 is MNHEY and CDR2 is SVGAGI. V is pared back by 2 bases and J by 0 bases, with 8 bases lying between the germline termini. The CDR3 contains 15 residues, cysteine and phenylalanine counted. Kept here is only the CDR3 DNA, which spans 45 bases and is read in frame from base 1. The source of the sample is a study of cytomegalovirus exposure and HLA in healthy donors (dated by TCRdb to the late 2010s). Context from the whole study: According to a later analysis, the approximately 120 validation repertoires were produced on the same platform as the 700 or so repertoires of the first cohort. The study aimed to test whether cataloging public T cell receptors could reveal signatures of past pathogen exposure. Besides the first cohort of hundreds of subjects, a separate validation cohort made up of over a hundred different subjects was used. To predict cytomegalovirus infection status, the study combined high-throughput TCR immunosequencing, statistical association of individual TCRs with disease status, and machine learning. What the authors observed across the whole study: The classifier was reported to diagnose cytomegalovirus status with high specificity and sensitivity in both the original cohort and the validation cohort. In vitro tests confirmed that a few of the cytomegalovirus-associated TCR beta chains recognize cytomegalovirus antigens. In a later analysis, TCRs clustered in the first cohort were found to also tend to co-occur in the roughly 120 validation repertoires, with roughly 93% of cluster scores above 0. The authors suggested that the approach could potentially be generalized to other disease states and immunological phenotypes. The validation cohort had no HLA typing available for a later analysis, so co-occurrence within that cohort was assessed over all 120 or so repertoires. While some public TCRs were present in many individuals, most TCR sequences turned up only very rarely across donors. In the study, roughly 160 TCR beta chains were listed as associated with cytomegalovirus.

The method behind the library was the immunoSEQ multiplex PCR assay. On the study's bioinformatics: A statistical classification framework was built to diagnose cytomegalovirus status from the catalog of TCR beta chain sequences. The table comes from immuneACCESS by way of TCRdb, which keeps in-frame sequences with V and J called. Part of the clones is missing from these tables; in studies checked, under half for an unresolved V gene and the rest for unknown reasons. The DNA gave D and trimming, while V, J and clone size come from that table. This sample holds roughly 65,000 clones; more than 85% were observed only once. Of the sample, about 5.7% is held by the ten largest clones.

The sequence derives from a man aged 18 to 29 in good health and CMV-seropositive. The chain employs TRBV6-5 and TRBJ1-5, with no reliable assignment of the D segment. Sequenced material: PBMCs. The DNA sequence is as follows: TGTGCCAGCAGTTACCGTTCGGTTAGCAATCAGCCCCAGCATTTT. Its product reads: CASSYRSVSNQPQHF.